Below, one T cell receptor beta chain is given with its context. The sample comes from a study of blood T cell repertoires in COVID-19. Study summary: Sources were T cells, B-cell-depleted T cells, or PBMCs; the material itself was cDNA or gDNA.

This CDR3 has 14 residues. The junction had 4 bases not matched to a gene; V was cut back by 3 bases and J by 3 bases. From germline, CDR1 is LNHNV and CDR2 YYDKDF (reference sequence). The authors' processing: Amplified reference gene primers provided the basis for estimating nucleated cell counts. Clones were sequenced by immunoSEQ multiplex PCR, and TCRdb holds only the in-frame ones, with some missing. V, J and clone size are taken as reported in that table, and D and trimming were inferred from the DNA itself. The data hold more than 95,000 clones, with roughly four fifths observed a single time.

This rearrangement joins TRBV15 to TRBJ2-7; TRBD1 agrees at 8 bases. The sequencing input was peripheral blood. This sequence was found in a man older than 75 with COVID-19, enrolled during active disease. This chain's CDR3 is CATSRGTGGYEQYF. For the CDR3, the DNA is TGTGCCACCAGCAGGGGAACAGGGGGCTACGAGCAGTACTTC. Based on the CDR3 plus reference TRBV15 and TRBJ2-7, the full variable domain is DAMVIQNPRYQVTQFGKPVTLSCSQTLNHNVMYWYQQKSSQAPKLLFHYYDKDFNNEADTPDNFQSRRPNTSFCFLDIRSPGLGDTAMYLCATSRGTGGYEQYFGPGTRLTVT.